Shown below are 32 T cell receptor beta chains from a single sample sequenced in a study of cytomegalovirus exposure and HLA in healthy donors. 13 Jbeta primers and 60 Vbeta primers were used for the PCR. Repertoires were generated with immunoSEQ multiplex PCR, while TCRdb's copy carries only in-frame clones and drops some. The data contain around 160,000 clones, approximately 80% of them singletons. The material sequenced was PBMCs. These receptors were collected from a male donor in good health and CMV-seronegative.

The chain is built from TRBV6-5 and TRBJ2-5, with TRBD2 matching over 8 bases. Losses at the gene ends were 0 bases for V and 10 bases for J; bases not matched to a gene: 4. Germline CDR1 MNHEY, CDR2 SVGAGI. The CDR3 extends over 13 amino acids. The CDR3 reads CASSYSGLGGQYF. The DNA for the CDR3 is TGTGCCAGCAGTTACTCGGGACTAGGTGGCCAGTACTTC.

The V call is TRBV18, the J call TRBJ2-7; D gene uncertain. CDR3 length: 13 residues. Germline loops: CDR1 KGHSH, CDR2 LQKENI. Between the trimmed V and J ends, which lost 5 bases and 1 base, there was a span of 9 bases. The CDR3 bases are TGTGCCAGCTCAACCAGCGTATCCTACGAGCAGTACTTC. As protein: CASSTSVSYEQYF.

The V gene is TRBV6-5, the J gene TRBJ2-7, with 7 bases aligning to TRBD1. The V gene end was trimmed by 8 bases and the J gene end by 3 bases; junction bases not matched to a gene: 1. Germline V lookup: CDR1 MNHEY, CDR2 SVGAGI. CDR3 length: 11 residues. The CDR3 loop is CASSGGYEQYF. The CDR3 DNA reads as TGTGCCAGCTCAGGGGGCTACGAGCAGTACTTC.

The chain combines TRBV11-2 with TRBJ1-5; 7 bases fit TRBD1. V was clipped by 11 bases and J by 4 bases; unmatched bases: 11. This CDR3 region has 14 residues. Germline V gene data show CDR1 as SGHAT and CDR2 as FQNNGV. CDR3 in amino acids: CASRGQGVNQPQHF. In DNA form, the CDR3 reads TGTGCCTCAAGGGGGCAGGGGGTAAATCAGCCCCAGCATTTT.

The rearrangement uses TRBV19 and TRBJ1-2, with 9 bases aligning to TRBD1. The CDR3 has 13 amino acids. V dropped 6 bases and J dropped 4; count of bases not matched to a gene: 3. Per germline, CDR1 LNHDA and CDR2 SQIVND (reference sequence). CDR3 sequence reads: CASRDRGGYGYTF. The CDR3 nucleotides are TGTGCCAGTAGGGACAGGGGCGGCTATGGCTACACCTTC.

The chain recombines TRBV5-1 with TRBJ2-5; maybe TRBD2 (6 bases). Germline V gives CDR1 SGHRS, CDR2 YFSETQ. The germline V and J ends were trimmed by 5 bases and 2 bases, with 16 bases remaining between them. CDR3 length: 15 amino acids. The DNA for the CDR3 is TGCGCCAGCAGACCTACGGGGCGGGGTCAAGAGACCCAGTACTTC. Translation gives CASRPTGRGQETQYF. The whole variable domain, remainder taken from reference TRBV5-1 and TRBJ2-5, is KAGVTQTPRYLIKTRGQQVTLSCSPISGHRSVSWYQQTPGQGLQFLFEYFSETQRNKGNFPGRFSGRQFSNSRSEMNVSTLELGDSALYLCASRPTGRGQETQYFGPGTRLLVL.

CDR3 in amino acids: CASTWGGNNEQFF. CDR3 bases: TGTGCCAGCACCTGGGGAGGGAACAATGAGCAGTTCTTC. The chain employs TRBV6-5 and TRBJ2-1, with 7 nucleotides matching TRBD2. The ends lost 7 bases at V and 5 bases at J; junction bases unmatched: 5. Germline V gene sequence: CDR1 MNHEY, CDR2 SVGAGI. This CDR3 has 13 amino acids.

Comments on this clone: One end of the junction is discordant with germline, which a read error may explain. J is TRBJ2-3 and V is TRBV10-3, with TRBD1 matching 9 bases. The CDR3 contains 16 residues. CDR1 is ENHRY, CDR2 SYGVKD, per germline. CDR3 DNA: TGTGCCACCAGTAAACCGGGACAGGGCCGCTCAGATACGCAGTATTTT. Translation: CATSKPGQGRSDTQYF.

The V call is TRBV27, the J call TRBJ2-3; D not certain. The CDR3 extends over 14 amino acids. V was trimmed by 5 bases and J by 0 bases, leaving 9 bases between them. The germline V gene has CDR1 MNHEY and CDR2 SMNVEV (reference sequence). CDR3 in amino acids: CASSMSMSTDTQYF. In DNA, the CDR3 is TGTGCCAGCAGTATGTCCATGAGCACAGATACGCAGTATTTT.

The chain combines TRBV7-2 with TRBJ1-5; 8 positions match TRBD1. The CDR3 runs 13 residues. Per germline, CDR1 SGHTA and CDR2 FQGNSA. V was clipped by 5 bases and J by 4 bases; unmatched bases: 1. CDR3 region: CASSRQGNQPQHF. DNA of the CDR3: TGTGCCAGCAGCAGACAGGGGAATCAGCCCCAGCATTTT.

V usage is TRBV6-6 and J usage is TRBJ2-1, with 8 bases that match TRBD2. The CDR3 is 15 amino acids. Per germline, CDR1 MNHNY and CDR2 SVGAGI (reference sequence). Germline trimming cut 2 bases from V and 8 bases from J; bases unmatched to any gene: 8. Here the CDR3 reads CASSYGASGRHEQFF. CDR3 in DNA: TGTGCCAGCAGTTACGGCGCTAGCGGGCGACATGAGCAGTTCTTC.

The chain links TRBV5-6 to TRBJ2-2; D is possibly TRBD2 (5 bases). This CDR3 is built from 15 residues. Germline V gene lookup returns CDR1 SGHDT and CDR2 YYEEEE. V was clipped by 0 bases and J by 7 bases, with 13 bases between them. CDR3 residues: CASSLVGELGGELFF. In nucleotides, the CDR3 is TGTGCCAGCAGCTTGGTGGGTGAACTAGGCGGGGAGCTGTTTTTT.

This chain joins TRBV7-3 and TRBJ2-1, with 13 bases identical to TRBD2. V dropped 4 bases and J dropped 2; count of bases not matched to a gene: 5. CDR1 and CDR2 (germline): SGHTA, FQGTGA. The CDR3 loop spans 17 amino acids. DNA for the CDR3: TGTGCCAGCAGCTCCGCGACTAGCGGGAGGCCCTACAATGAGCAGTTCTTC. As protein: CASSSATSGRPYNEQFF.

This chain joins TRBV9 and TRBJ2-4; D possibly corresponds to TRBD2 (5 bases). From germline, CDR1 is SGDLS and CDR2 YYNGEE. V lost 4 bases, J lost 6 bases, and 20 bases lay in between. This CDR3 is built from 16 residues. The chain's CDR3 is CASSRTDGLTINIQYF. In nucleotides, the CDR3 is TGTGCCAGCAGCCGCACCGACGGCCTGACTATAAACATTCAGTACTTC.

The V and J genes are TRBV7-9 and TRBJ1-3, with D possibly being TRBD1 (5 bases). Germline assignment: CDR1 SEHNR and CDR2 FQNEAQ (reference sequence). CDR3 length: 13 residues. V was shortened by 2 bases and J by 9 bases, with 11 bases between the two germline ends. DNA of the CDR3: TGTGCCAGCAGCTTACAGGGATCGGGCACCATATATTTT. Its protein product is CASSLQGSGTIYF.

This clone was observed a few times. The gene calls are TRBV6-5 and TRBJ2-1, with TRBD1 matching 9 bases. From germline, CDR1 is MNHEY and CDR2 SVGAGI. J gave up 4 bases and V 5 bases, and 3 bases lay outside the gene matches. The CDR3 is made up of 14 amino acids. This CDR3 is CASSEQGAYNEQFF. The CDR3, as DNA: TGTGCCAGCAGTGAACAGGGGGCGTACAATGAGCAGTTCTTC.

This clone was observed a single time. The CDR3, as DNA: TGTGCCAGTAGTATTTCAGAGGGTAGGGAGACCCAGTACTTC. Translated, it gives CASSISEGRETQYF. The rearrangement uses TRBV19 and TRBJ2-5; maybe TRBD2 (5 bases). The V and J ends lost 3 bases and 5 bases respectively, with 13 bases between them. CDR1 is LNHDA and CDR2 is SQIVND in the germline V gene (reference sequence). CDR3 length: 14 amino acids.

This chain links TRBV11-3 with TRBJ1-5; D gene ambiguous. The ends were cut back, 5 bases at V and 6 bases at J, with 8 bases in the middle. Germline V gives CDR1 SGHNT, CDR2 YENEEA. This CDR3 has 12 residues. CDR3 DNA sequence: TGTGCCAGCAGCCCGAGATGTCAGCCCCAGCATTTT. It yields the protein CASSPRCQPQHF.

This clone came up a few times. The chain uses TRBV18 and TRBJ2-7, with 7 bases aligning to TRBD1. Germline CDR1 KGHSH, CDR2 LQKENI. V lost 3 bases, J lost 1 base, and 0 bases stayed unmatched. CDR3 length equals 13 residues. CDR3 DNA: TGTGCCAGCTCACCGGGACAGTCCTACGAGCAGTACTTC. Protein product: CASSPGQSYEQYF.

The gene calls are TRBV9 and TRBJ2-1, with TRBD2 identical over 11 bases. V was clipped by 2 bases and J by 8 bases; unmatched bases: 6. Looked up from germline, CDR1 is SGDLS and CDR2 is YYNGEE. There are 15 residues in the CDR3. The CDR3 here is CASSVSGRGGDEQFF. CDR3 DNA: TGTGCCAGCAGCGTTAGCGGGAGGGGGGGCGATGAGCAGTTCTTC. Filled out from reference TRBV9 and TRBJ2-1, the complete variable domain reads DSGVTQTPKHLITATGQRVTLRCSPRSGDLSVYWYQQSLDQGLQFLIQYYNGEERAKGNILERFSAQQFPDLHSELNLSSLELGDSALYFCASSVSGRGGDEQFFGPGTRLTVL.

This chain connects TRBV6-1 to TRBJ2-7, with 7 bases identical to TRBD2. Germline V lookup: CDR1 MNHNS, CDR2 SASEGT. The CDR3 loop spans 14 amino acids. The junction had 9 bases not matched to a gene; V was cut back by 6 bases and J by 4 bases. In DNA form, the CDR3 reads TGTGCCAGCAGGTGGGCGGGAGAGGAGTACGAGCAGTACTTC. It encodes CASRWAGEEYEQYF.

This chain joins TRBV9 and TRBJ2-5; D call uncertain. Germline assignment: CDR1 SGDLS and CDR2 YYNGEE. V shed 0 bases and J shed 5 bases, with 8 bases lying between them. This CDR3 comprises 13 residues. CDR3 sequence: CASSVDYIETQYF. CDR3 in DNA: TGTGCCAGCAGCGTAGACTATATTGAGACCCAGTACTTC.

The V and J genes are TRBV4-3 and TRBJ2-7; D gene unclear. This CDR3 contains 12 residues. From germline, CDR1 is LGHNA and CDR2 YSLEER. V was pared by 0 bases and J by 6 bases, with 6 bases between. CDR3 bases: TGCGCCAGCAGCCAAGATCTAGGCGAGCAGTACTTC. It yields the protein CASSQDLGEQYF.

The chain joins TRBV30 to TRBJ2-5; the D gene is possibly TRBD1 (6 bases). The CDR3 is made up of 12 amino acids. Germline V gene sequence: CDR1 GTSNPN, CDR2 SVGIG (reference sequence). The V gene lost 2 bases and the J gene lost 4 bases, with 8 bases spanning the gap. The CDR3 nucleotides are TGTGCCTGGAGTCCAGGGGCAGAGACCCAGTACTTC. Protein: CAWSPGAETQYF.

This clone was detected only a few times. The chain joins TRBV5-1 to TRBJ2-5; D is unresolved. Germline V CDR1 and CDR2: SGHRS, YFSETQ. This CDR3 spans 13 amino acids. The V and J ends lost 0 bases and 1 base respectively, with 4 bases between them. The CDR3 loop reads CASSLASQETQYF. The DNA for the CDR3 is TGCGCCAGCAGCTTGGCGAGCCAAGAGACCCAGTACTTC. The full variable domain, rest sourced from reference TRBV5-1 and TRBJ2-5, is KAGVTQTPRYLIKTRGQQVTLSCSPISGHRSVSWYQQTPGQGLQFLFEYFSETQRNKGNFPGRFSGRQFSNSRSEMNVSTLELGDSALYLCASSLASQETQYFGPGTRLLVL.

V and J are TRBV5-1 and TRBJ2-1; TRBD2 agrees at 14 bases. Germline assignment: CDR1 SGHRS and CDR2 YFSETQ. The V and J ends lost 4 bases and 8 bases, in that order; junction bases with no gene match: 2. The CDR3 is 14 amino acids. CDR3 residues: CASSPGLAGDEQFF. The CDR3 DNA reads TGCGCCAGCAGCCCGGGACTAGCGGGGGATGAGCAGTTCTTC.

The CDR3 sequence is CASSLDRVSQPQHF. The CDR3 DNA is TGTGCCAGCAGCTTGGACAGGGTGAGTCAGCCCCAGCATTTT. This rearrangement joins TRBV7-2 to TRBJ1-5; 8 nucleotides line up with TRBD1. Trimming cost V 3 bases and J 6 bases; bases outside gene matches: 4. This CDR3 region has 14 residues. Germline loops: CDR1 SGHTA, CDR2 FQGNSA.

CDR3 region: CASSLEGALNTEAFF. The CDR3, as DNA: TGTGCCAGCAGCTTGGAAGGGGCGTTGAACACTGAAGCTTTCTTT. This chain uses TRBV7-9 with TRBJ1-1; TRBD1 is a possible D gene (5 bases). This CDR3 is built from 15 residues. V lost 3 bases and J 0 bases, leaving 11 bases between the germline ends. Germline assignment: CDR1 SEHNR and CDR2 FQNEAQ (reference sequence).

The gene calls are TRBV9 and TRBJ1-6, with 7 bases identical to TRBD1. Germline V lookup: CDR1 SGDLS, CDR2 YYNGEE. The CDR3 runs to 14 residues. The junction had 3 bases not matched to a gene; V was cut back by 3 bases and J by 6 bases. The CDR3 reads CASSAGQSNSPLHF. CDR3 in DNA: TGTGCCAGCAGCGCGGGACAGTCTAATTCACCCCTCCACTTT.

Written as DNA, the CDR3 is TGTGCCAGCCGGACTAGCGGGGGGAACCAAGAGACCCAGTACTTC. Translated, it gives CASRTSGGNQETQYF. The rearrangement links TRBV2 to TRBJ2-5, with TRBD2 matching over 14 bases. The CDR3 length is 15 residues. With V trimmed by 8 bases and J by 0 bases, 2 bases remained unmatched. The germline gives CDR1 SNHLY, CDR2 FYNNEI.

The rearrangement joins TRBV11-2 to TRBJ2-5; TRBD2 matches 7 bases. Germline CDR1 reads SGHAT; CDR2 reads FQNNGV. This CDR3 spans 14 amino acids. The trim removed 1 base at V and 9 bases at J, leaving 8 bases unmatched. The DNA of the CDR3 is TGTGCCAGCAGCTTAGGGGCGGGAGAAGCGGCCCAGTACTTC. Residues: CASSLGAGEAAQYF.

The chain couples TRBV6-5 to TRBJ2-3; possibly TRBD2 for D (6 bases). The CDR3 contains 16 residues. CDR1 MNHEY and CDR2 SVGAGI come from the germline V gene. The V end lost 4 bases, the J end lost 5 bases, and 19 bases lay between the germline ends. The CDR3 is CASSSNHPGLIDTQYF. CDR3 coding DNA: TGTGCCAGCAGTTCCAACCATCCGGGACTGATAGATACGCAGTATTTT.